The 7 T cell receptor beta chains given below trace back to one sample, sequenced in a study of radiotherapy plus CTLA-4 blockade in lung cancer. Sequenced by immunoSEQ multiplex PCR; TCRdb stores in-frame clones only, minus some. Among roughly 54,000 clones listed, roughly three quarters were seen once. Sequences were derived from peripheral blood, sampled from a patient treated with radiotherapy plus ipilimumab. The receptors originated from a human donor with non-small cell lung cancer who had a partial response to radiotherapy plus ipilimumab.

The V gene is TRBV5-6, the J gene TRBJ2-7, with D possibly matching TRBD2 (7 bases). With 4 bases removed from V and 2 bases from J, the gap between germline ends came to 16 bases. The germline V gene has CDR1 SGHDT and CDR2 YYEEEE. The CDR3 has 15 amino acids. The DNA of the CDR3 is TGTGCCAGCAGCCGCGGGGGCGCCAACCCCTACGAGCAGTACTTC. The encoded protein is CASSRGGANPYEQYF.

This chain uses TRBV7-2 with TRBJ1-1, with TRBD1 as a possible D gene (6 bases). CDR1 and CDR2 from the germline V gene are SGHTA and FQGNSA. This CDR3 comprises 14 residues. Trimming left V 5 bases short and J 1 base short, with 11 bases between. CDR3 protein: CASSLRGANTEAFF. CDR3 bases: TGTGCCAGCAGCCTACGGGGGGCGAACACTGAAGCTTTCTTT.

In this sample, this clone turned up a few times. V is TRBV10-3 and J is TRBJ1-4; D perhaps matches TRBD1 (6 bases). V lost 0 bases to trimming and J lost 0 bases, with 14 bases between them. The germline gives CDR1 ENHRY, CDR2 SYGVKD. This CDR3 has 18 amino acids. CDR3 DNA: TGTGCCATCAGTGAGTCGTTTCGTGGACAGTCAACTAATGAAAAACTGTTTTTT. Encoded protein: CAISESFRGQSTNEKLFF.

The rearrangement uses TRBV5-5 and TRBJ1-2, with 12 bases matching TRBD1. The CDR3 is 14 amino acids. The germline V gene has CDR1 SGHKS and CDR2 YYEKEE (reference sequence). The junction had 5 bases not matched to a gene; V was cut back by 4 bases and J by 7 bases. The CDR3 sequence: CASSAGTGGGGYTF. The CDR3 nucleotides read TGTGCCAGCAGCGCCGGGACAGGGGGCGGTGGCTACACCTTC.

V and J are TRBV7-2 and TRBJ2-3; 14 nucleotides agree with TRBD2. Germline CDR1 and CDR2: SGHTA and FQGNSA. V shed 3 bases, J shed 3 bases, and the junction held 2 bases outside the gene matches. CDR3 length: 16 amino acids. The CDR3, as DNA: TGTGCCAGCAGCTTTGGGACTAGCGGGAGAACAGATACGCAGTATTTT. The encoded protein is CASSFGTSGRTDTQYF.

A few counts support this clone. The V gene is TRBV9, the J gene TRBJ2-3; 10 bases fit TRBD1. The CDR3 contains 13 residues. V gave up 3 bases and J gave up 5 bases; unmatched junction bases: 0. CDR1 SGDLS and CDR2 YYNGEE come from the germline V gene. The CDR3 DNA follows: TGTGCCAGCAGCGGGACAGGGGGAGATACGCAGTATTTT. It translates to CASSGTGGDTQYF. The entire variable domain, with the rest obtained from reference TRBV9 and TRBJ2-3, is as follows: DSGVTQTPKHLITATGQRVTLRCSPRSGDLSVYWYQQSLDQGLQFLIQYYNGEERAKGNILERFSAQQFPDLHSELNLSSLELGDSALYFCASSGTGGDTQYFGPGTRLTVL.

The gene calls are TRBV29-1 and TRBJ2-1, with D possibly TRBD2 on 5 matching bases. CDR1 is SQVTM and CDR2 is ANQGSEA in the germline V gene. The CDR3 sequence is 16 residues long. V shed 7 bases and J shed 0 bases, with 19 bases lying between them. Here the CDR3 reads CSGRLTQPSSYNEQFF. The CDR3 coding sequence is TGCAGCGGACGACTAACTCAACCAAGCTCCTACAATGAGCAGTTCTTC.